This T cell receptor beta chain stems from a study of cytomegalovirus exposure and HLA in healthy donors. Study summary: It was reported in a later analysis that the same platform had been used for the approximately 110 validation repertoires as for the approximately 700 first-cohort repertoires.

The CDR3 covers 13 residues. The germline gives CDR1 SGHVS, CDR2 FQNEAQ. Trimming removed 5 bases from V and 5 bases from J, with 9 bases in between. In the case of this clone: The target antigen is unknown.

General study points: It was found in a later analysis that first-cohort TCR clusters tended to co-occur in the 120 validation repertoires. Across donors, most TCRs were seen rarely, yet some public ones were widespread.

The assay was immunoSEQ multiplex PCR, and TCRdb's table has in-frame clones only and misses some. The sample has about 160,000 clones, roughly 91% seen once. The V and J genes are TRBV7-8 and TRBJ1-4, with D hard to call. The source is a young woman in good health and CMV-seropositive. What was sequenced was PBMCs. The CDR3 coding sequence is TGTGCCAGCAGCCACGGGGTGAATGAAAAACTGTTTTTT. The encoded protein is CASSHGVNEKLFF.